One and the same sample provided the 19 T cell receptor beta chains below, sequenced in a study of identical twins. TCRdb passed the 5' RACE reads through MiXCR, listing each CDR3 protein once. The data contain around 300,000 distinct CDR3 sequences, less than 9% of them singletons. The data were also submitted as part of a second study, on yellow fever vaccine responses in identical twins.

Sequencing was carried out using memory (CD45RO+) T cells sorted from blood. The origin of the receptors is a woman between 18 and 29 years old in good health.

This clonotype was found a few times. The chain joins TRBV19 to TRBJ1-4; TRBD1 aligns across 11 bases. The CDR3 loop spans 14 amino acids. The ends lost 1 base at V and 8 bases at J; junction bases unmatched: 0. CDR1 and CDR2 from the germline V gene are LNHDA and SQIVND (reference sequence). CDR3 amino acids: CASSIGTGGEKLFF. CDR3 DNA sequence: TGTGCCAGTAGTATAGGGACAGGGGGCGAAAAACTGTTTTTT.

This clonotype occurred a few times. The V and J genes are TRBV4-2 and TRBJ1-3; D possibly corresponds to TRBD1 (5 bases). This CDR3 is 19 amino acids long. With 7 bases removed from V and 2 bases from J, the gap between germline ends came to 27 bases. CDR1 is LGHNA and CDR2 is YNFKEQ in the germline V gene. This chain's CDR3 is CASTAWGMGGTTAGNTIYF. CDR3 nucleotide sequence: TGTGCCAGCACCGCCTGGGGAATGGGGGGGACCACAGCTGGAAACACCATATATTTT.

This clonotype was picked up a small number of times. The rearrangement links TRBV7-6 to TRBJ1-1, with D tentatively TRBD1 (5 bases). CDR1 is SGHVS and CDR2 is FNYEAQ in the germline V gene. CDR3 length equals 15 residues. V was clipped by 0 bases and J by 4 bases, with 12 bases between them. This CDR3 is CASSLAEGLATEAFF. The DNA of the CDR3 is TGTGCCAGCAGCTTAGCGGAGGGGTTGGCCACTGAAGCTTTCTTT. Full variable domain (rest looked up from reference TRBV7-6 and TRBJ1-1): GAGVSQSPRYKVTKRGQDVALRCDPISGHVSLYWYRQALGQGPEFLTYFNYEAQQDKSGLPNDRFSAERPEGSISTLTIQRTEQRDSAMYRCASSLAEGLATEAFFGQGTRLTVV.

This clonotype has a handful of counts. This chain joins TRBV15 and TRBJ2-2; 8 positions match TRBD1. CDR3 size: 19 residues. The V gene end was trimmed by 3 bases and the J gene end by 0 bases; junction bases not matched to a gene: 12. Germline lookup yields CDR1 LNHNV and CDR2 YYDKDF (reference sequence). CDR3 nucleotides: TGTGCCACCAGCAGTGACGCACAGGGGGACTCCCCGAACACCGGGGAGCTGTTTTTT. Translating it yields CATSSDAQGDSPNTGELFF.

J is TRBJ2-2 and V is TRBV2, with 16 positions matching TRBD2. This CDR3 is built from 17 residues. V gave up 6 bases and J gave up 1 base; unmatched junction bases: 2. Germline loops: CDR1 SNHLY, CDR2 FYNNEI. CDR3 sequence: CASRGLAGGVNTGELFF. The CDR3 DNA reads as TGTGCCAGCAGGGGACTAGCGGGGGGGGTGAACACCGGGGAGCTGTTTTTT.

This clonotype was seen at least ten times. The V and J genes are TRBV6-4 and TRBJ2-1, with 10 bases that match TRBD2. J lost 12 bases, V lost 5 bases, and 13 bases had no gene match. The CDR3 covers 15 residues. The V gene's germline CDR1 is MRHNA and CDR2 SNTAGT. CDR3 DNA: TGTGCCAGCAGTCCCGACGGGAGCGGGGGGGACGGGCAGTTCTTC. Amino acids: CASSPDGSGGDGQFF.

This clonotype was recorded many times. The chain recombines TRBV20-1 with TRBJ1-5; perhaps TRBD1 as D (5 bases). Trimming cost V 6 bases and J 0 bases, with 9 bases left between them. Germline CDR1 and CDR2: DFQATT and SNEGSKA (reference sequence). The CDR3 runs 13 residues. This CDR3 is CSANQGSNQPQHF. The CDR3 nucleotides read TGCAGTGCCAACCAGGGTAGCAATCAGCCCCAGCATTTT.

The V and J genes are TRBV20-1 and TRBJ2-1, with TRBD1 identical over 11 bases. Trimming cost V 5 bases and J 7 bases; bases outside gene matches: 7. Germline CDR1 reads DFQATT; CDR2 reads SNEGSKA (reference sequence). This CDR3 has 14 residues. CDR3 sequence reads: CSAGTGGWSNEQFF. The CDR3 DNA reads as TGCAGTGCTGGGACAGGGGGATGGTCAAATGAGCAGTTCTTC.

This chain links TRBV29-1 with TRBJ2-7; 10 bases map to TRBD1. Germline V gives CDR1 SQVTM, CDR2 ANQGSEA. The CDR3 runs to 13 residues. V trimming: 5 bases; J trimming: 5 bases; junction bases outside the gene matches: 6. Written as DNA, the CDR3 is TGCAGCGTTCGGACAGGGGGTAGTCACGAGCAGTACTTC. This sequence encodes CSVRTGGSHEQYF.

This clonotype was counted many times. The chain combines TRBV20-1 with TRBJ2-1; 8 nucleotides match TRBD2. The CDR3 runs to 14 residues. After removal of 5 bases from V and 7 bases from J, the junction contained 10 bases not matched to a gene. CDR1 and CDR2 (germline): DFQATT, SNEGSKA (reference sequence). CDR3 loop: CSASTSGRKNEQFF. CDR3 DNA: TGCAGTGCTTCAACTAGCGGCCGTAAAAATGAGCAGTTCTTC.

This clonotype was recorded a few times. The V and J genes are TRBV10-2 and TRBJ2-1, with 15 positions matching TRBD2. Trimming took 8 bases from V and 5 from J; bases not matched to a gene: 7. Germline CDR1 is WSHSY and CDR2 is SAAADI. CDR3 size: 16 residues. The CDR3 sequence is CASQLGLAGGDNEQFF. The DNA for the CDR3 is TGCGCCAGCCAACTTGGACTAGCGGGAGGGGACAATGAGCAGTTCTTC.

This chain joins TRBV5-5 and TRBJ2-7, with D perhaps matching TRBD1 or TRBD2 (5 bases each). This CDR3 has 15 residues. The germline V and J ends were trimmed by 1 base and 2 bases, with 13 bases remaining between them. Germline V gives CDR1 SGHKS, CDR2 YYEKEE (reference sequence). As DNA, the CDR3 is TGTGCCAGCAGCTTGCGAGCCGGGACGGCCTACGAGCAGTACGTC. Its protein is CASSLRAGTAYEQYV.

This clonotype appeared many times. This chain joins TRBV20-1 and TRBJ2-5; 9 bases line up with TRBD2. Germline CDR1 DFQATT, CDR2 SNEGSKA (reference sequence). This CDR3 is 14 amino acids long. V dropped 1 base and J dropped 5; count of bases not matched to a gene: 5. CDR3 sequence (DNA): TGCAGTGCTAGAGGGGCGGGAGGGCCTGAGACCCAGTACTTC. Translation: CSARGAGGPETQYF.

This sequence joins TRBV2 and TRBJ2-1; 11 positions match TRBD2. CDR1 is SNHLY and CDR2 is FYNNEI in the germline V gene. V lost 6 bases to trimming and J lost 9 bases; unmatched junction nucleotides: 10. The CDR3 totals 15 residues. CDR3 nucleotides: TGTGCCAGCAGGGGACTAGCGGTTACTGGGGGTGAGCAGTTCTTC. Amino acid sequence: CASRGLAVTGGEQFF.

This chain connects TRBV25-1 to TRBJ2-1; 13 bases line up with TRBD2. This CDR3 is 20 amino acids long. V lost 0 bases to trimming and J lost 5 bases; unmatched junction nucleotides: 13. Germline loops: CDR1 MGHDK, CDR2 SYGVNS. The CDR3 nucleotides are TGTGCCAGCAGTGAATATGTCAAAGGGACGGGGACTAGCGGGGACAATGAGCAGTTCTTC. It specifies CASSEYVKGTGTSGDNEQFF.

This clonotype was observed at least ten times. V gene TRBV10-3 combines with J gene TRBJ2-2, with D perhaps matching TRBD2 (5 bases). Germline V gene sequence: CDR1 ENHRY, CDR2 SYGVKD. Trimming took off 10 bases at V and 4 bases at J, with 13 bases between the two ends. The CDR3 consists of 13 residues. The CDR3 DNA sequence: TGTGCCACCAGGTCGGGAATCACCGGGGAGCTGTTTTTT. Amino acids: CATRSGITGELFF.

The rearrangement joins TRBV7-9 to TRBJ2-2, with 8 bases identical to TRBD2. The CDR3 is made up of 14 amino acids. Per germline, CDR1 SEHNR and CDR2 FQNEAQ (reference sequence). The V and J ends lost 5 bases and 3 bases, in that order; junction bases with no gene match: 2. The chain's CDR3 is CASSRAGDTGELFF. CDR3 nucleotide sequence: TGTGCCAGCAGCCGAGCGGGGGACACCGGGGAGCTGTTTTTT.

This clonotype was counted ten times or more. V usage is TRBV27 and J usage is TRBJ2-1; 8 positions match TRBD2. The trim removed 4 bases at V and 3 bases at J, leaving 14 bases unmatched. Germline CDR1 MNHEY, CDR2 SMNVEV (reference sequence). This CDR3 comprises 18 residues. The CDR3 is CASSSTRWFSGDYNEQFF. In nucleotides, the CDR3 is TGTGCCAGCAGTTCCACCCGGTGGTTTAGCGGGGACTACAATGAGCAGTTCTTC.

This clonotype was detected a few times. The gene calls are TRBV20-1 and TRBJ2-7; 8 bases agree with TRBD2. CDR1 and CDR2 from the germline V gene are DFQATT and SNEGSKA (reference sequence). The CDR3 covers 15 residues. The trim removed 2 bases at V and 2 bases at J, leaving 8 bases unmatched. This chain's CDR3 is CSARRDGRVTYEQYF. The DNA for the CDR3 is TGCAGTGCTAGACGGGACGGGAGGGTAACCTACGAGCAGTACTTC.